Listed below are T cell receptor beta chains from one sample, sequenced in a study of regulatory T cells in long-lasting Graves disease. MiXCR, applied by TCRdb to the multiplex PCR reads, yields one record per CDR3 protein. The sample shows about 540,000 distinct CDR3 sequences, roughly 14% of them seen only once. These data also featured in a second study, about T cells in Graves' hyperthyroidism and ophthalmopathy.

Sample: peripheral blood mononuclear cells (PBMCs), taken at new diagnosis, from a patient treated with antithyroid drugs. These receptors were taken from a man younger than 40 with Graves disease. Each CDR3 is given with its conserved first and last residue. A D gene is named only where the DNA matches it firmly. Clone size is not always given. Where it is, it says once, few, many or a class for expanded clones.

clone size	CDR3 length	V gene	J gene	D gene	CDR3 protein	CDR3 DNA
many	16	TRBV6-2/TRBV6-3	TRBJ2-7	TRBD1	CASSSSGGQGFYEQYF	TGTGCCAGCAGCTCATCAGGAGGACAGGGCTTCTACGAGCAGTACTTC
-	16	TRBV27	TRBJ2-4	-	CASSLSGFLAKNIQYF	TGTGCCAGCAGTTTATCGGGATTCCTAGCCAAAAACATTCAGTACTTC
-	19	TRBV7-3	TRBJ2-2	TRBD2	CASSFSTGLAGANTGELFF	TGTGCCAGCAGCTTCTCAACCGGGCTAGCGGGAGCGAACACCGGGGAGCTGTTTTTT
-	13	TRBV6-1	TRBJ2-7	-	CASRVTSSYEQYF	TGTGCCAGCAGGGTGACAAGTTCCTACGAGCAGTACTTC
many	14	TRBV27	TRBJ2-1	TRBD1	CASRTTGSLNEQFF	TGTGCCAGCAGGACGACAGGGAGCTTGAATGAGCAGTTCTTC
-	15	TRBV7-3	TRBJ2-5	-	CASSPLGWDQETQYF	TGTGCCAGCAGCCCCCTAGGCTGGGATCAAGAGACCCAGTACTTC
-	17	TRBV7-2	TRBJ2-1	-	CASSQDGGGSLGDEQFF	TGTGCCAGCAGCCAAGACGGTGGGGGTAGCTTGGGCGATGAGCAGTTCTTC
-	13	TRBV29-1	TRBJ1-1	-	CSVLRTADTEAFF	TGCAGCGTCCTCCGGACAGCTGACACTGAAGCTTTCTTT
-	15	TRBV24-1	TRBJ2-3	TRBD2	CATSGLAGAADTQYF	TGTGCCACCAGTGGACTAGCGGGAGCAGCAGATACGCAGTATTTT
-	15	TRBV19	TRBJ2-3	-	CASSDPRGFRYTQYF	TGTGCCAGTAGTGACCCCCGAGGGTTTCGATATACGCAGTATTTT
many	11	TRBV11-2	TRBJ2-2	TRBD1	CASRWTGKLFF	TGTGCCAGCAGATGGACAGGGAAGCTGTTTTTT
-	14	TRBV7-9	TRBJ2-2	-	CASSPTSNTGELFF	TGTGCCAGCAGCCCCACGTCGAACACCGGGGAGCTGTTTTTT
many	13	TRBV12-3/TRBV12-4	TRBJ2-1	-	CASSFALNNEQFF	TGTGCCAGCAGTTTTGCCCTAAACAATGAGCAGTTCTTC
many	15	TRBV3-1	TRBJ1-1	TRBD1	CASSQNSTGTTEAFF	TGTGCCAGCAGCCAAAACTCGACAGGGACCACTGAAGCTTTCTTT
-	14	TRBV29-1	TRBJ2-5	TRBD2	CSVLSSGSEETQYF	TGCAGCGTACTAAGTAGCGGGAGTGAAGAGACCCAGTACTTC
few	15	TRBV19	TRBJ2-7	-	CASSIEDRMVSEQYF	TGTGCCAGTAGTATAGAAGACAGAATGGTCTCGGAGCAGTACTTC
-	14	TRBV7-9	TRBJ2-2	-	CASSLGQTTGELFF	TGTGCCAGCAGCTTAGGACAGACCACCGGGGAGCTGTTTTTT
once	16	TRBV5-1	TRBJ2-3	-	CASSDTQVTLTDTQYF	TGCGCCAGCAGCGACACACAGGTGACCCTCACAGATACGCAGTATTTT
many	16	TRBV11-2	TRBJ2-3	TRBD2	CASSLVSGSRADTQYF	TGTGCCAGCAGCTTAGTAAGCGGGAGTCGGGCAGATACGCAGTATTTT
many	14	TRBV6-1	TRBJ1-3	-	CASKRGNSGNTIYF	TGTGCCAGCAAGAGGGGGAACTCTGGAAACACCATATATTTT
many	16	TRBV6-1	TRBJ1-2	TRBD1	CASSQGTDGPNYGYTF	TGTGCCAGCAGTCAGGGGACAGATGGTCCTAACTATGGCTACACCTTC
many	13	TRBV7-9	TRBJ2-1	TRBD2	CASSALAGVEQFF	TGTGCCAGCAGCGCCCTAGCGGGAGTCGAGCAGTTCTTC
few	15	TRBV7-9	TRBJ2-1	TRBD2	CASSLGSGSLSEQFF	TGTGCCAGCAGCTTAGGTAGCGGGAGCCTTAGTGAGCAGTTCTTC
few	13	TRBV9	TRBJ2-7	-	CASSVAFGDLQYF	TGTGCCAGCAGCGTAGCTTTTGGTGACCTGCAGTACTTC
-	15	TRBV3-1	TRBJ1-2	-	CASSQREGGGYDYTF	TGTGCCAGCAGCCAGAGAGAGGGGGGCGGCTATGACTACACCTTC
few	14	TRBV6-2/TRBV6-3	TRBJ2-4	TRBD1	CASSYDRAANIQYF	TGTGCCAGCAGTTATGACAGGGCTGCGAACATTCAGTACTTC
-	15	TRBV4-1	TRBJ2-7	-	CASSQEEGGSYEQYF	TGCGCCAGCAGCCAAGAGGAGGGCGGCTCCTACGAGCAGTACTTC
-	14	TRBV20-1	TRBJ2-7	-	CSVGGTGLSDEQYF	TGCAGTGTCGGGGGAACTGGGCTAAGCGACGAGCAGTACTTC
many	17	TRBV27	TRBJ1-5	-	CASSFGRVGLYNQPQHF	TGTGCCAGCAGTTTCGGGAGGGTGGGTCTTTACAATCAGCCCCAGCATTTT
few	14	TRBV12-3/TRBV12-4	TRBJ1-5	TRBD1	CASSSRQGRQPQHF	TGTGCCAGCAGCAGTAGACAGGGTCGACAGCCCCAGCATTTT
-	15	TRBV4-1	TRBJ2-7	TRBD2	CASSQVAGGPGEQYF	TGCGCCAGCAGCCAAGTAGCGGGAGGGCCAGGTGAGCAGTACTTC
many	15	TRBV5-1	TRBJ2-3	-	CASSLGGSYTDTQYF	TGCGCCAGCAGCTTGGGCGGAAGTTACACAGATACGCAGTATTTT
-	15	TRBV18	TRBJ2-1	TRBD2	CASSPPTSASNEQFF	TGTGCCAGCTCACCTCCGACTAGCGCCTCCAATGAGCAGTTCTTC
many	15	TRBV6-1	TRBJ2-7	-	CASILSFGWEYEQYF	TGTGCCAGCATTCTGTCTTTCGGGTGGGAATACGAGCAGTACTTC
many	14	TRBV20-1	TRBJ2-5	-	CSAADSPAWETQYF	TGCAGTGCTGCCGACAGCCCGGCGTGGGAGACCCAGTACTTC
many	15	TRBV2	TRBJ2-7	TRBD1	CASSPGTGGVDEQYF	TGTGCCAGCAGTCCCGGGACAGGGGGCGTCGACGAGCAGTACTTC
few	15	TRBV29-1	TRBJ1-4	TRBD1	CSVEGDRDSGEKLFF	TGCAGCGTTGAAGGGGACAGGGATTCGGGTGAAAAACTGTTTTTT
many	14	TRBV7-2	TRBJ2-4	TRBD2	CASSLSVAGEPQYF	TGTGCCAGCAGCTTATCAGTAGCGGGAGAACCTCAGTACTTC
many	17	TRBV20-1	TRBJ2-7	TRBD2	CSAQPTEGLAGENEQYF	TGCAGTGCCCAACCGACAGAGGGACTAGCGGGAGAAAACGAGCAGTACTTC
many	15	TRBV2	TRBJ1-1	-	CASSGSSRGYTEAFF	TGTGCCAGCAGTGGTTCCAGTCGGGGTTACACTGAAGCTTTCTTT
-	16	TRBV5-8	TRBJ2-3	TRBD1	CASSYRQGAITDTQYF	TGTGCCAGCAGCTACCGACAGGGGGCAATCACAGATACGCAGTATTTT